Detailed here is one TCR beta chain. These data belong to a study of cytomegalovirus exposure and HLA in healthy donors. A multiplex PCR was run with 60 Vbeta primers and 13 Jbeta primers. TCRdb's table, derived via immunoSEQ multiplex PCR, lists solely in-frame clones and lacks some. The table shows roughly 200,000 clones, with 60% to 85% occurring only once. The source is a male donor in good health and CMV-seronegative. Source material: PBMCs.

The CDR3 DNA reads TGTGCCAGCAGTTACTCGATACGGGATACGCAGTATTTT. Translation gives CASSYSIRDTQYF. V gene TRBV6-5 combines with J gene TRBJ2-3; D is ambiguous. Trimming shortened V by 0 bases and J by 6 bases, and 7 bases separated the two germline ends. The germline CDR1 and CDR2 sequences are MNHEY and SVGAGI. The CDR3 has 13 amino acids.